The clone carrying this TCR beta chain was seen a single time. The target antigen is unknown. The sample belongs to a study of CD8+ T cells in alopecia areata. Study at large: Twice daily, treated patients received 5 to 10 mg of oral tofacitinib.

Germline lookup yields CDR1 SGHAT and CDR2 FQNNGV. With 1 base clipped from V and 4 bases from J, the junction kept 0 bases outside the gene matches. The CDR3 covers 13 residues. General study points: More clonal than normal scalp was lesional scalp, particularly alopecia totalis/universalis.

The authors extracted RNA and reverse transcribed it into cDNA as the sequencing template. The repertoire was sequenced with immunoSEQ multiplex PCR; TCRdb's copy has only in-frame clones and lacks some. Counted here are about 210,000 clones, over 60% occurring once; the ten biggest clones make up around 4%. The treatment was: oral pan-JAK inhibitor, 5-10 mg twice daily. Obtained from alopecia areata patients were lesional scalp punch biopsies along with peripheral blood. V gene TRBV11-2 combines with J gene TRBJ1-2; 7 nucleotides line up with TRBD1. The sequence was collected from a human donor with alopecia areata. The source was CD4+ T cells sorted from blood, collected at week 4, from a patient treated with tofacitinib. This CDR3 is CASSLGTGYGYTF. The CDR3 coding sequence is TGTGCCAGCAGCTTAGGGACAGGCTATGGCTACACCTTC.